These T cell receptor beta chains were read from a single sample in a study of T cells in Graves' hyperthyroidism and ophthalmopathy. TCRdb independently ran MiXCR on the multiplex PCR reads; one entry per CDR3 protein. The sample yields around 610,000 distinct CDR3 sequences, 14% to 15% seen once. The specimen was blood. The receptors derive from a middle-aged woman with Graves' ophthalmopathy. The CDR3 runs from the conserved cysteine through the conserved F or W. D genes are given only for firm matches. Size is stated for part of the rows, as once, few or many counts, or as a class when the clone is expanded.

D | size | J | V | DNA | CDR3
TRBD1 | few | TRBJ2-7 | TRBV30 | TGTGCCTGGAGTCCTGGCAGGGGGCGAGTTATCTCCGACGAGCAGTACTTC | CAWSPGRGRVISDEQYF
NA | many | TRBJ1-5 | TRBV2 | TGTGCCAGCAGTGGAGGAGGGTTCGGACAGCCCCAGCATTTT | CASSGGGFGQPQHF
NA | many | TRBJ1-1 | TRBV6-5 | TGTGCCAGCAGTTGGGGACAACAGAACACTGAAGCTTTCTTT | CASSWGQQNTEAFF
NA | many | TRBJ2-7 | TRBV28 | TGTGCCAGCAGTTTTTCAGTCATTGGCATCGAGCAGTACTTC | CASSFSVIGIEQYF
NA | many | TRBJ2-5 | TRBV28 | TGTGCCAGCAGTTTCGGACAGAGTGGGGAGACCCAGTACTTC | CASSFGQSGETQYF
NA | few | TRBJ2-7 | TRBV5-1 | TGCGCCAGCAGCTTGGGGGAGTGGAGGGAGGACGACGAGCAGTACTTC | CASSLGEWREDDEQYF
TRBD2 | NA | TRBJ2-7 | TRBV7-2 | TGTGCCAGCAGCTTAGCGCGGGAGCGGTACGAGCAGTACTTC | CASSLARERYEQYF
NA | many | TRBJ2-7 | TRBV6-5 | TGTGCCAGCAGTTACCCGCGGGGAAGCTCCTACGAGCAGTACTTC | CASSYPRGSSYEQYF
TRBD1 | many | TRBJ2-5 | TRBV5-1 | TGCGCCAGCAGTTTGGCCCCGGGACAGGGGGGCTTTCAAGAGACCCAGTACTTC | CASSLAPGQGGFQETQYF
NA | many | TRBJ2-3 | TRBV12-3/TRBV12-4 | TGTGCCAGCAGCTCCACGCTTAGCACAGATACGCAGTATTTT | CASSSTLSTDTQYF
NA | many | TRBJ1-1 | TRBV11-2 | TGTGCCAGCAGCTTAGCAGGTTCTGCAGCTTTCTTT | CASSLAGSAAFF
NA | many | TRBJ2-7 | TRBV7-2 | TGTGCCAGCAGCCTATCGGCCAGCTTCTCCTACGAGCAGTACTTC | CASSLSASFSYEQYF
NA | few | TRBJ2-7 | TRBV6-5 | TGTGCCAGCAGTTACTCGTACAGCACCTACGAGCAGTACTTC | CASSYSYSTYEQYF
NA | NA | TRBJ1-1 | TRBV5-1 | TGCGCCAGCAGCTTGTCAGGGAATATGAACACTGGAGCTTTCTTT | CASSLSGNMNTGAFF
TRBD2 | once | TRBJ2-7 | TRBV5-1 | TGCGCCAGCAGCTTCGGAAGTAGCGGGGGGGCGTTGGAGCAGTACTTC | CASSFGSSGGALEQYF
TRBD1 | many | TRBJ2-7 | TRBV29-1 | TGCAGCGTTGATGGGACAGGTTACGAGCAGTACTTC | CSVDGTGYEQYF
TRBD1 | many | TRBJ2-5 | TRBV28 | TGTGCCAGCAGGCTTGACAGGGCCTTTGGGACCCAGTACTTC | CASRLDRAFGTQYF
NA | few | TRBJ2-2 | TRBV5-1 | TGCGCCAGCAGCGAGGGACCATCATGGTCGAACACCGGGGAGCTGTTTTTT | CASSEGPSWSNTGELFF
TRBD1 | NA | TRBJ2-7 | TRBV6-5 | TGTGCCAGCAGTTACTGGGGACAGGGCGCCCACGAGCAGTACTTC | CASSYWGQGAHEQYF
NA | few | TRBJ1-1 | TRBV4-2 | TGTGCCAGCAGCCAAGAAGGGGGGCTGGGGGGCACTGAAGCTTTCTTT | CASSQEGGLGGTEAFF
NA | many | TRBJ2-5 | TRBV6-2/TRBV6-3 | TGTGCCAGCAGTTTTTTGGCAAACCAAGAGACCCAGTACTTC | CASSFLANQETQYF
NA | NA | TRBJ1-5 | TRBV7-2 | TGTGCCAGCAGTTTTCGGAGAGATCAGCCCCAGCATTTT | CASSFRRDQPQHF
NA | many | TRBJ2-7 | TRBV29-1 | TGCAGCGTTCGACAGCCACTCTCCTACGAGCAGTACTTC | CSVRQPLSYEQYF
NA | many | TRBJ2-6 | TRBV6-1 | TGTGCCAGCAGTGATACATACGGGGCCAACGTCCTGACTTTC | CASSDTYGANVLTF
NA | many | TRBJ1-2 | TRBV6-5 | TGTGCCAGCAGTTACTCGAGTGTCTATGGCTACACCTTC | CASSYSSVYGYTF
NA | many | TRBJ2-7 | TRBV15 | TGTGCCACCAGCGGTAGGACCTCCCACGAGCAGTACTTC | CATSGRTSHEQYF
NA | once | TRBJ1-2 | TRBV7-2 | TGTGCCAGCAGCTTAATGCCCGTCTATACCTTC | CASSLMPVYTF
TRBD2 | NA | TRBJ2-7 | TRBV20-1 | TGCAGTGCTAGTCTCGGGAGCGGGAGCGGGGAGCAGTACTTC | CSASLGSGSGEQYF
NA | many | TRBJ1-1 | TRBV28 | TGTGCCAGCAGCTTTCCGCTGGCAGGGACTGACACTGAAGCTTTCTTT | CASSFPLAGTDTEAFF